These 22 T cell receptor beta chains came from one sample sequenced in a study of blood T cell repertoires in COVID-19. Here immunoSEQ multiplex PCR was the method, and the copy in TCRdb shows in-frame clones only, minus some. There are about 52,000 clones in the sample; approximately 89% occur only once, and approximately 8.8% lies in the top ten. Sequencing was carried out using peripheral blood. The receptor source for this set is a man at least 80 years old with active or convalescent COVID-19.

This chain joins TRBV19 and TRBJ2-2, with D possibly matching TRBD1 (6 bases). Germline assignment: CDR1 LNHDA and CDR2 SQIVND (reference sequence). This CDR3 comprises 16 residues. V shed 6 bases and J shed 2 bases, with 16 bases lying between them. CDR3 coding DNA: TGTGCCAGTAGCCTATCAACAGGGTCAAACACCGGGGAGCTGTTTTTT. Residues: CASSLSTGSNTGELFF.

V and J are TRBV7-2 and TRBJ2-7; TRBD1 matches at 9 bases. Germline V gives CDR1 SGHTA, CDR2 FQGNSA. With V trimmed by 5 bases and J by 4 bases, 6 bases remained unmatched. The CDR3 runs to 14 residues. CDR3 DNA: TGTGCCAGCAGCATGGGGACAGGGCTGTACGAGCAGTACTTC. Residues: CASSMGTGLYEQYF.

This chain uses TRBV15 with TRBJ2-1; 9 bases agree with TRBD1. The germline V gene encodes CDR1 LNHNV and CDR2 YYDKDF (reference sequence). This CDR3 region has 14 residues. V shed 5 bases and J 6 bases; nucleotides not matched to a gene: 5. CDR3 region: CATSGRTGANEQFF. The CDR3 DNA reads as TGTGCCACCAGCGGACGGACAGGGGCCAATGAGCAGTTCTTC.

The chain is built from TRBV19 and TRBJ2-2; no reliable D call. Germline CDR1 reads LNHDA; CDR2 reads SQIVND (reference sequence). V was shortened by 7 bases and J by 5 bases, with 11 bases between the two germline ends. There are 13 residues in the CDR3. The CDR3 loop reads CASTSQLTGELFF. For the CDR3, the DNA is TGTGCCAGTACCAGTCAGTTAACCGGGGAGCTGTTTTTT.

The chain employs TRBV7-9 and TRBJ1-3; TRBD1 might be the D (5 bases). Germline lookup yields CDR1 SEHNR and CDR2 FQNEAQ (reference sequence). CDR3 size: 16 residues. Trimming stripped 5 bases from V and 0 bases from J, with 14 bases between. The CDR3 here is CASSPLTVRSGNTIYF. CDR3 DNA sequence: TGTGCCAGCAGCCCGCTGACAGTCCGCTCTGGAAACACCATATATTTT.

The chain couples TRBV28 to TRBJ1-4, with D perhaps matching TRBD1 (5 bases). The CDR3 has 14 amino acids. Germline loops: CDR1 MDHEN, CDR2 SYDVKM. V was clipped by 7 bases and J by 8 bases, with 17 bases between them. The CDR3 nucleotides are TGTGCCAGCACCACGCGGGGGGGAGGGGAAAAACTGTTTTTT. It codes for CASTTRGGGEKLFF.

V usage is TRBV6-6 and J usage is TRBJ2-3, with 7 bases lining up with TRBD2. The CDR3 contains 15 residues. After removal of 5 bases from V and 3 bases from J, the junction contained 8 bases not matched to a gene. The germline V gene encodes CDR1 MNHNY and CDR2 SVGAGI (reference sequence). CDR3 coding DNA: TGTGCCAGCAGTGGAAAACGGACTAGAACAGATACGCAGTATTTT. Its translation: CASSGKRTRTDTQYF.

The chain uses TRBV9 and TRBJ2-1; TRBD2 matches at 14 bases. Germline lookup yields CDR1 SGDLS and CDR2 YYNGEE. V lost 0 bases to trimming and J lost 10 bases; unmatched junction nucleotides: 9. The length of the CDR3 is 17 residues. CDR3 sequence (DNA): TGTGCCAGCAGCGTAGCCGTTGGGACTAGCGGGAGTAGAGAGCAGTTCTTC. Protein product: CASSVAVGTSGSREQFF.

The rearrangement links TRBV5-5 to TRBJ1-6; 7 nucleotides agree with TRBD1. Trimming cost V 3 bases and J 7 bases; bases outside gene matches: 7. CDR3 length: 15 residues. CDR1 SGHKS and CDR2 YYEKEE come from the germline V gene (reference sequence). Here the CDR3 reads CASSSTGRENSPLHF. CDR3 DNA sequence: TGTGCCAGCAGCTCGACAGGGAGAGAGAATTCACCCCTCCACTTT.

The chain links TRBV10-3 to TRBJ1-1, with a weak D call TRBD1 (5 bases). This CDR3 comprises 15 residues. Germline V lookup: CDR1 ENHRY, CDR2 SYGVKD. The V and J ends lost 3 bases and 6 bases respectively, with 17 bases between them. DNA for the CDR3: TGTGCCATCAGTGACAGGGTGATGAAGGACGCTGAAGCTTTCTTT. It specifies CAISDRVMKDAEAFF.

The J gene is TRBJ2-5, the V gene TRBV11-2; possible D gene TRBD2, 6 bases. Germline CDR1 reads SGHAT; CDR2 reads FQNNGV. Trimming took 5 bases from V and 5 from J, leaving 18 bases between them. The CDR3 sequence is 15 residues long. CDR3 bases: TGTGCCAGCAGCCCCTACAGGTTTGGGGGGGAGACCCAGTACTTC. As protein: CASSPYRFGGETQYF.

This clone was seen a few times. V is TRBV7-8 and J is TRBJ1-2, with 7 bases matching TRBD1. CDR1 is SGHVS, CDR2 FQNEAQ, per germline. CDR3 length: 14 amino acids. V shed 5 bases and J 2 bases; nucleotides not matched to a gene: 5. The CDR3 here is CASSRGTANYGYTF. DNA of the CDR3: TGTGCCAGCAGCCGGGGGACAGCCAACTATGGCTACACCTTC. The entire variable domain, with the rest obtained from reference TRBV7-8 and TRBJ1-2, is as follows: GAGVSQSPRYKVAKRGQDVALRCDPISGHVSLFWYQQALGQGPEFLTYFQNEAQLDKSGLPSDRFFAERPEGSVSTLKIQRTQQEDSAVYLCASSRGTANYGYTFGSGTRLTVV.

CDR3 loop: CASSLARSSNEQFF. DNA of the CDR3: TGTGCCAGCAGCTTAGCGAGGTCTAGCAATGAGCAGTTCTTC. This sequence joins TRBV7-2 and TRBJ2-1; D unclear. V lost 0 bases and J lost 6, with 9 bases in between. This CDR3 has 14 amino acids. Germline assignment: CDR1 SGHTA and CDR2 FQGNSA. Variable domain in full (rest from reference TRBV7-2 and TRBJ2-1): GAGVSQSPSNKVTEKGKDVELRCDPISGHTALYWYRQSLGQGLEFLIYFQGNSAPDKSGLPSDRFSAERTGGSVSTLTIQRTQQEDSAVYLCASSLARSSNEQFFGPGTRLTVL.

The DNA of the CDR3 is TGTGCCAGCAGCTATGGGGTCGGGGGGCAACGTAGCAATCAGCCCCAGCATTTT. As protein: CASSYGVGGQRSNQPQHF. This chain joins TRBV7-8 and TRBJ1-5, with D tentatively TRBD1 (6 bases). Per germline, CDR1 SGHVS and CDR2 FQNEAQ. V was cut by 4 bases and J by 0 bases, with 19 bases left in between. This CDR3 has 18 amino acids.

The V gene is TRBV15, the J gene TRBJ2-3; possible D gene TRBD1, 6 bases. CDR1 and CDR2 from the germline V gene are LNHNV and YYDKDF (reference sequence). Between the trimmed V and J ends, which lost 0 bases and 3 bases, there was a span of 10 bases. The CDR3 totals 15 residues. This CDR3 reads CATSRDAQGTDTQYF. The CDR3, as DNA: TGTGCCACCAGCAGAGATGCGCAGGGGACAGATACGCAGTATTTT.

The chain uses TRBV28 and TRBJ2-2; 10 bases are a match to TRBD2. The germline V gene encodes CDR1 MDHEN and CDR2 SYDVKM. The V and J ends lost 10 bases and 6 bases, in that order; junction bases with no gene match: 8. The CDR3 is 14 amino acids. In nucleotides, the CDR3 is TGTGCCATGAGGCGAGCGGGAGGGCCCGGGGAGCTGTTTTTT. Protein product: CAMRRAGGPGELFF.

The chain is built from TRBV27 and TRBJ1-4; D is possibly TRBD1 (6 bases). Trimming cost V 6 bases and J 0 bases, with 11 bases left between them. CDR3 length equals 15 residues. Germline V gene data show CDR1 as MNHEY and CDR2 as SMNVEV (reference sequence). The CDR3 sequence is CASSPWTATNEKLFF. DNA of the CDR3: TGTGCCAGCAGCCCTTGGACAGCAACTAATGAAAAACTGTTTTTT.

The CDR3 loop is CASSVGVIAGYYGYTF. The CDR3 DNA reads TGTGCCAGCAGCGTAGGAGTAATCGCAGGTTATTATGGCTACACCTTC. The J gene is TRBJ1-2, the V gene TRBV9; D call uncertain. Germline loops: CDR1 SGDLS, CDR2 YYNGEE. The CDR3 covers 16 residues. Trimming removed 0 bases at V and 5 bases at J, with 17 bases between.

This clone showed up just once. The chain joins TRBV4-1 to TRBJ1-4; possibly TRBD1 for D (5 bases). The CDR3 is 16 residues long. Trimming pared 2 bases from V and 8 bases from J, leaving 18 bases between. Germline CDR1 MGHRA, CDR2 YSYEKL. CDR3 region: CASSQLGLQGQEKLFF. CDR3 nucleotide sequence: TGCGCCAGCAGCCAATTGGGACTTCAAGGGCAGGAAAAACTGTTTTTT.

This chain joins TRBV10-3 and TRBJ2-3, with D maybe TRBD2 (6 bases). This CDR3 is built from 12 residues. Trimming took 3 bases from V and 6 from J, leaving 7 bases between them. The germline V gene encodes CDR1 ENHRY and CDR2 SYGVKD. CDR3 coding DNA: TGTGCCATCAGTGACGGGACTGATACGCAGTATTTT. It is translated as CAISDGTDTQYF.

The chain combines TRBV28 with TRBJ2-1; 12 positions agree with TRBD1. Germline trimming cut 4 bases from V and 8 bases from J; bases unmatched to any gene: 9. Germline CDR1 and CDR2: MDHEN and SYDVKM. The CDR3 is 16 residues long. This chain's CDR3 is CASSSHGTGGRDEQFF. For the CDR3, the DNA is TGTGCCAGCAGTTCCCACGGGACAGGGGGCAGGGATGAGCAGTTCTTC.

The chain combines TRBV3-1 (or the pseudogene TRBV3-2) with TRBJ2-1; D might be TRBD2 (5 bases). CDR1 and CDR2 from the germline V gene are LGHDT and YNNKEL (reference sequence). The CDR3 totals 17 residues. Trimming took off 4 bases at V and 0 bases at J, with 16 bases between the two ends. Here the CDR3 reads CASSPYLRDSSYNEQFF. The CDR3, as DNA: TGTGCCAGCAGCCCCTACCTACGGGATAGCTCCTACAATGAGCAGTTCTTC.